The 25 T cell receptor beta chains presented below share a single source sample, sequenced in a study of blood T cell repertoires in COVID-19. Here immunoSEQ multiplex PCR was the method, and the copy in TCRdb shows in-frame clones only, minus some. The sample shows some 140,000 clones, around 86% of them seen only once. Sequencing used peripheral blood. These receptors were collected from a woman aged 45-59 years who had recovered from COVID-19.

The V call is TRBV18, the J call TRBJ2-1, with 12 bases aligning to TRBD2. The V gene's germline CDR1 is KGHSH and CDR2 LQKENI. The CDR3 runs to 18 residues. V trimming: 6 bases; J trimming: 2 bases; junction bases outside the gene matches: 11. CDR3 in amino acids: CASSPSLAGGRTYNEQFF. The CDR3 DNA follows: TGTGCCAGCTCTCCATCACTAGCGGGGGGTCGCACCTACAATGAGCAGTTCTTC.

This clone appeared a few times. Here the CDR3 DNA reads TGTGCCACCAGTGACCCGGGACAGGGAGAAGCTTTCTTT. As protein: CATSDPGQGEAFF. This sequence joins TRBV24-1 and TRBJ1-1; TRBD1 matches 9 bases. The V and J ends lost 4 bases and 8 bases, in that order; junction bases with no gene match: 4. Per the germline V gene, CDR1 is KGHDR and CDR2 is SFDVKD. The CDR3 is made up of 13 amino acids.

This sequence joins TRBV7-2 and TRBJ1-5; D possibly corresponds to TRBD1 (6 bases). Looked up from germline, CDR1 is SGHTA and CDR2 is FQGNSA. This CDR3 region has 13 residues. Trimming shortened V by 3 bases and J by 5 bases, and 8 bases separated the two germline ends. CDR3 in amino acids: CASSLGHYQPQHF. The CDR3 DNA follows: TGTGCCAGCAGCTTGGGACACTATCAGCCCCAGCATTTT. Complete variable domain (other parts from reference TRBV7-2 and TRBJ1-5): GAGVSQSPSNKVTEKGKDVELRCDPISGHTALYWYRQSLGQGLEFLIYFQGNSAPDKSGLPSDRFSAERTGGSVSTLTIQRTQQEDSAVYLCASSLGHYQPQHFGDGTRLSIL.

This clone has just a few counts. The rearrangement links TRBV4-2 to TRBJ2-3; TRBD1 matches 7 bases. V lost 5 bases, J lost 3 bases, and 8 bases stayed unmatched. The CDR3 length is 15 residues. Germline CDR1 and CDR2: LGHNA and YNFKEQ. CDR3 loop: CASSANRGRTDTQYF. DNA of the CDR3: TGTGCCAGCAGCGCTAACAGGGGTAGAACAGATACGCAGTATTTT.

This clone has a single count. The rearrangement uses TRBV25-1 and TRBJ2-3, with TRBD2 matching 14 bases. The V and J ends lost 2 bases and 3 bases, in that order; junction bases with no gene match: 4. The V gene's germline CDR1 is MGHDK and CDR2 SYGVNS. The CDR3 spans 17 residues. The CDR3 sequence is CASSEGLAGGGTDTQYF. CDR3 nucleotides: TGTGCCAGCAGTGAAGGACTAGCGGGAGGAGGGACAGATACGCAGTATTTT.

This clone was recorded a few times. The chain uses TRBV10-3 and TRBJ1-1; 10 bases are a match to TRBD1. With V trimmed by 4 bases and J by 4 bases, 3 bases remained unmatched. There are 14 residues in the CDR3. Germline V CDR1 and CDR2: ENHRY, SYGVKD. The CDR3: CAISGRTGGTEAFF. The CDR3 nucleotides read TGTGCCATCAGTGGCAGGACAGGGGGCACTGAAGCTTTCTTT.

The V call is TRBV5-1, the J call TRBJ2-1, with 10 positions matching TRBD2. CDR1 and CDR2 from the germline V gene are SGHRS and YFSETQ. Unmatched junction bases numbered 11, after V lost 4 bases and J lost 7 bases. This CDR3 has 16 amino acids. The CDR3 region has the DNA TGCGCCAGCAGCAAGACCAGCGGGGGGGCCCGTAATGAGCAGTTCTTC. This translates into CASSKTSGGARNEQFF. The full variable domain, its missing parts supplied by reference TRBV5-1 and TRBJ2-1, is KAGVTQTPRYLIKTRGQQVTLSCSPISGHRSVSWYQQTPGQGLQFLFEYFSETQRNKGNFPGRFSGRQFSNSRSEMNVSTLELGDSALYLCASSKTSGGARNEQFFGPGTRLTVL.

This clone was recorded only once. The gene calls are TRBV3-1 (or the pseudogene TRBV3-2) and TRBJ2-3; D not resolved. Germline loops: CDR1 LGHDT, CDR2 YNNKEL (reference sequence). The CDR3 is 16 residues long. V was clipped by 2 bases and J by 2 bases, with 14 bases between them. The CDR3 is CASSQLTLTLTDTQYF. DNA of the CDR3: TGTGCCAGCAGCCAACTAACTCTCACCCTCACAGATACGCAGTATTTT.

V usage is TRBV19 and J usage is TRBJ1-1; 7 bases map to TRBD1. The CDR3 is 18 residues long. Germline lookup yields CDR1 LNHDA and CDR2 SQIVND (reference sequence). V was pared by 1 base and J by 0 bases, with 11 bases of the junction left unmatched. In DNA, the CDR3 is TGTGCCAGTAGTATAGCTTCGGGCAGGGGGTCGGTGAACACTGAAGCTTTCTTT. Its protein is CASSIASGRGSVNTEAFF.

This clone was picked up a small number of times. The rearrangement uses TRBV4-1 and TRBJ2-3; no clear D. This CDR3 has 17 residues. V lost 1 base and J lost 0, with 14 bases in between. Germline V gives CDR1 MGHRA, CDR2 YSYEKL. CDR3 sequence (DNA): TGCGCCAGCAGCCAAGCGACGAGGAATCCTAGCACAGATACGCAGTATTTT. It codes for CASSQATRNPSTDTQYF.

This clone occurred once. The chain combines TRBV4-1 with TRBJ2-1; 7 bases align to TRBD1. The CDR3 contains 16 residues. J lost 4 bases, V lost 5 bases, and 11 bases had no gene match. Germline CDR1 is MGHRA and CDR2 is YSYEKL. The CDR3 reads CASSGQQGLEYNEQFF. In DNA, the CDR3 is TGCGCCAGCAGCGGCCAACAGGGGCTCGAATACAATGAGCAGTTCTTC.

The CDR3 DNA reads as TGCGCCAGCAGCCAGTATGCGGTTCTAGCCCAAGCCGGGGAGCTGTTTTTT. It codes for CASSQYAVLAQAGELFF. The chain carries TRBV4-1 and TRBJ2-2; a weak D match, TRBD2 (5 bases). The CDR3 contains 17 residues. V was trimmed by 3 bases and J by 6 bases, leaving 20 bases between them. Germline V gene lookup returns CDR1 MGHRA and CDR2 YSYEKL.

The rearrangement joins TRBV6-5 to TRBJ2-7; 7 bases fit TRBD1. With 2 bases clipped from V and 5 bases from J, the junction kept 6 bases outside the gene matches. CDR1 is MNHEY and CDR2 is SVGAGI in the germline V gene. The CDR3 runs to 14 residues. CDR3 in DNA: TGTGCCAGCAGTTACCTCACAACAGGGGACGAGCAGTACTTC. Translation gives CASSYLTTGDEQYF.

The genes are TRBV6-6 and TRBJ1-2; 10 positions match TRBD1. The CDR3 sequence is 17 residues long. The J segment lost 4 bases and the V segment lost 5 bases, leaving 13 bases of the junction unmatched. The germline V gene has CDR1 MNHNY and CDR2 SVGAGI (reference sequence). CDR3 amino acids: CASSLQGQGSYFYGYTF. The CDR3 nucleotides read TGTGCCAGCAGTCTTCAGGGACAGGGGTCTTACTTCTATGGCTACACCTTC.

This clone was detected a few times. This chain connects TRBV6-5 to TRBJ1-5, with a possible D match to TRBD1 (6 bases). The germline CDR1 and CDR2 sequences are MNHEY and SVGAGI. V lost 8 bases and J lost 5, with 16 bases in between. The CDR3 loop spans 14 amino acids. The CDR3 is CASRDTSGDQPQHF. The CDR3 region has the DNA TGTGCCAGCCGGGACACCTCCGGGGATCAGCCCCAGCATTTT.

V is TRBV19 and J is TRBJ1-2; D gene unclear. V lost 2 bases and J lost 7, with 5 bases in between. The CDR3 length is 11 residues. The germline V gene encodes CDR1 LNHDA and CDR2 SQIVND (reference sequence). CDR3 amino acids: CASSISGGYTF. The CDR3 DNA is TGTGCCAGTAGTATAAGCGGTGGCTACACCTTC.

The chain carries TRBV6-5 and TRBJ1-2; D is unresolved. CDR3 length: 13 amino acids. V lost 3 bases and J lost 5, with 10 bases in between. CDR1 and CDR2 from the germline V gene are MNHEY and SVGAGI. The CDR3 is CASSYRAGYGYTF. The DNA of the CDR3 is TGTGCCAGCAGTTATCGCGCGGGTTATGGCTACACCTTC.

The rearrangement links TRBV7-9 to TRBJ1-2; D not certain. The V end was cut by 1 base, the J end by 10 bases, with 13 bases between. Germline V lookup: CDR1 SEHNR, CDR2 FQNEAQ (reference sequence). The CDR3 runs to 13 residues. CDR3 loop: CASSLEGGRTYTF. The CDR3 DNA reads TGTGCCAGCAGCTTAGAAGGAGGGCGGACCTACACCTTC. Together with reference TRBV7-9 and TRBJ1-2, the CDR3 gives the full variable domain: DTGVSQNPRHKITKRGQNVTFRCDPISEHNRLYWYRQTLGQGPEFLTYFQNEAQLEKSRLLSDRFSAERPKGSFSTLEIQRTEQGDSAMYLCASSLEGGRTYTFGSGTRLTVV.

The chain couples TRBV18 to TRBJ2-7; a weak D match, TRBD1 (6 bases). The CDR3 loop spans 15 amino acids. Germline CDR1 reads KGHSH; CDR2 reads LQKENI. V was pared by 3 bases and J by 5 bases, with 17 bases between. CDR3 sequence reads: CASSPNTGIGDEQYF. The DNA of the CDR3 is TGTGCCAGCTCACCGAATACAGGGATAGGGGACGAGCAGTACTTC.

The chain employs TRBV7-9 and TRBJ1-1; possibly TRBD1 for D (6 bases). The CDR3 is 16 amino acids. Germline V gene data show CDR1 as SEHNR and CDR2 as FQNEAQ (reference sequence). V was cut by 5 bases and J by 2 bases, with 18 bases left in between. CDR3 coding DNA: TGTGCCAGCAGCGGGCGAGACCGGGACATAAACACTGAAGCTTTCTTT. Its protein product is CASSGRDRDINTEAFF.

V usage is TRBV4-1 and J usage is TRBJ2-3; 11 nucleotides match TRBD2. Germline CDR1 MGHRA, CDR2 YSYEKL. Trimming removed 4 bases from V and 6 bases from J; junction bases left unmatched: 12. The CDR3 is 17 amino acids. For the CDR3, the DNA is TGCGCCAGCAGCCTCCTGAGACTAGCGGGACCGGGGGATACGCAGTATTTT. This encodes CASSLLRLAGPGDTQYF.

The chain carries TRBV29-1 and TRBJ1-5; no definite D call. The CDR3 spans 11 residues. Trimming removed 5 bases at V and 7 bases at J, with 9 bases between. Germline CDR1 reads SQVTM; CDR2 reads ANQGSEA. The CDR3 spells CSVPREQPQHF. The CDR3 nucleotides are TGCAGCGTTCCCCGGGAACAGCCCCAGCATTTT.

V and J are TRBV7-8 and TRBJ1-1; weak D call: TRBD1 (5 bases). The CDR3 contains 15 residues. The V end was cut by 5 bases, the J end by 0 bases, with 13 bases between. The V gene's germline CDR1 is SGHVS and CDR2 FQNEAQ. CDR3 sequence reads: CASSEWGVLNTEAFF. DNA for the CDR3: TGTGCCAGCAGCGAGTGGGGGGTCTTGAACACTGAAGCTTTCTTT.

V and J are TRBV12-5 and TRBJ1-1, with D tentatively TRBD1 (6 bases). Germline loops: CDR1 LGHNT, CDR2 FRNRAP. The ends were cut back, 6 bases at V and 4 bases at J, with 12 bases in the middle. CDR3 size: 13 residues. The CDR3 reads CASGYRALTEAFF. In nucleotides, the CDR3 is TGTGCTAGTGGGTACAGGGCGCTCACTGAAGCTTTCTTT.

The chain combines TRBV15 with TRBJ1-4; 7 nucleotides line up with TRBD1. Germline V gene data show CDR1 as LNHNV and CDR2 as YYDKDF (reference sequence). J was trimmed by 7 bases and V by 5 bases; bases with no gene match: 10. The CDR3 spans 15 residues. The CDR3 protein is CATSPRRDRGEKLFF. Written as DNA, the CDR3 is TGTGCCACCAGCCCTCGCCGGGACAGAGGTGAAAAACTGTTTTTT.